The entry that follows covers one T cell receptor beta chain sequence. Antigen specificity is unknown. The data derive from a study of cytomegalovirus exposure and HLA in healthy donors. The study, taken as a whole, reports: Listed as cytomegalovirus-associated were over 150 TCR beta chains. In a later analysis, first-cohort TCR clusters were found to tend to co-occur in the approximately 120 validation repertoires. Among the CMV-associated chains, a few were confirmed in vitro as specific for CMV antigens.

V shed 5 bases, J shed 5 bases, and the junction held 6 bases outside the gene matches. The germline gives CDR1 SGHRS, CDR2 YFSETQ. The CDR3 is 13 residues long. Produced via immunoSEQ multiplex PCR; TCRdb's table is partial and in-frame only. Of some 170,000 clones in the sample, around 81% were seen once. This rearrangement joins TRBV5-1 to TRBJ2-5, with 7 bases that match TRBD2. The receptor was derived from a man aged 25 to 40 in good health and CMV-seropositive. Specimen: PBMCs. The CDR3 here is CASRAGPSETQYF. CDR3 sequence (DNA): TGCGCCAGCAGAGCGGGACCTTCGGAGACCCAGTACTTC.